The source of this TCR beta chain is a study of cytomegalovirus exposure and HLA in healthy donors. Study-wide background: T cells numbering about 179 million yielded some 100 million unique TCR beta sequences in an earlier analysis. Overall study findings and caveats: Using the classifier, cytomegalovirus status was reportedly diagnosed with high specificity and sensitivity.

Unmatched junction bases numbered 15, after V lost 6 bases and J lost 4 bases. The CDR3 has 17 residues. The germline CDR1 and CDR2 sequences are SEHNR and FQNEAQ (reference sequence). With regard to this clone: Its antigen is unidentified.

Primers for the PCR totalled 60 Vbeta and 13 Jbeta. TCRdb keeps only in-frame clones here, not all; method: immunoSEQ multiplex PCR. The table has roughly 99,000 clones, over 75% seen once. This clonotype originated in a male donor in good health and CMV-seronegative. The gene calls are TRBV7-9 and TRBJ1-3, with TRBD1 matching over 7 bases. Sequences were obtained from PBMCs. This chain's CDR3 is CASSYRQGEIIGNTIYF. The CDR3 nucleotides are TGTGCCAGCAGTTATAGACAGGGTGAGATAATCGGAAACACCATATATTTT.